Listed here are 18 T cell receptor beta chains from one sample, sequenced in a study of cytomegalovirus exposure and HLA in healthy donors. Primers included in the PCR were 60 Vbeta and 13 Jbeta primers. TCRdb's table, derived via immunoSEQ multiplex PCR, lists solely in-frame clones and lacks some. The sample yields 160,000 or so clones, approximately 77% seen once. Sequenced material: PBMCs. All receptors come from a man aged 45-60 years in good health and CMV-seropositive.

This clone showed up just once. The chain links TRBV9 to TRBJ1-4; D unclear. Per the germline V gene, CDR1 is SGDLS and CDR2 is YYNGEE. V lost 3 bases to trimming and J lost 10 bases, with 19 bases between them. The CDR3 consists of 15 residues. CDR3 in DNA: TGTGCCAGCAGCGAATCCGGGTCACGCAACGGAAAACTGTTTTTT. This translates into CASSESGSRNGKLFF.

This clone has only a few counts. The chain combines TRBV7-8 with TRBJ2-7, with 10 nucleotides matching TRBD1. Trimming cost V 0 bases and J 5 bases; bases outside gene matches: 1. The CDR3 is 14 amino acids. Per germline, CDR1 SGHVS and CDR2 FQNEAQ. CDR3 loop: CASSLAGTGDEQYF. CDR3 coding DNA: TGTGCCAGCAGCTTAGCAGGGACAGGGGACGAGCAGTACTTC.

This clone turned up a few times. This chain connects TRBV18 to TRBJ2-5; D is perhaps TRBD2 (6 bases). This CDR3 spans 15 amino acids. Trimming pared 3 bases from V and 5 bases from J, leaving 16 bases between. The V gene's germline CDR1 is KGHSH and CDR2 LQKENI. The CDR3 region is CASSPNSGGLETQYF. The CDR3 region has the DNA TGTGCCAGCTCACCGAACAGTGGGGGACTGGAGACCCAGTACTTC.

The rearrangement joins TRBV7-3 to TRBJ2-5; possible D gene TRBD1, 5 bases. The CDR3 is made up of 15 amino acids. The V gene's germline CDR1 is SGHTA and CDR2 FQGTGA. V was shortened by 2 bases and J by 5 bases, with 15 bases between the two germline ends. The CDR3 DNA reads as TGTGCCAGCAGCTTAGGGGCTCAAAAGGGGGAGACCCAGTACTTC. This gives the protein CASSLGAQKGETQYF.

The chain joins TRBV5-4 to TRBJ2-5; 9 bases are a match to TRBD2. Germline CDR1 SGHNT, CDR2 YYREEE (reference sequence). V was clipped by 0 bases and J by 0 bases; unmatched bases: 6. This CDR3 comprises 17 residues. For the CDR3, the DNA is TGTGCCAGCAGCTTGGGAGCCAGCGGGGGGTACCAAGAGACCCAGTACTTC. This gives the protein CASSLGASGGYQETQYF. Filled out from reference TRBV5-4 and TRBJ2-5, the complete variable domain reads ETGVTQSPTHLIKTRGQQVTLRCSSQSGHNTVSWYQQALGQGPQFIFQYYREEENGRGNFPPRFSGLQFPNYSSELNVNALELDDSALYLCASSLGASGGYQETQYFGPGTRLLVL.

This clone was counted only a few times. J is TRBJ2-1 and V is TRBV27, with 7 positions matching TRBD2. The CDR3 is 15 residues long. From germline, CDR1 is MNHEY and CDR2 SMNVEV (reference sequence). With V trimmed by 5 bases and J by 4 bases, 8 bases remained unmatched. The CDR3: CASSQRTSGYNEQFF. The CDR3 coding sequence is TGTGCCAGCAGTCAGAGGACTAGTGGGTACAATGAGCAGTTCTTC.

In DNA form, the CDR3 reads TGTGCCACCAGCATTAGCGGGGGGGCCGCCGGGGAGCTGTTTTTT. It translates to CATSISGGAAGELFF. The chain has TRBV15 and TRBJ2-2, with 11 bases fitting TRBD2. V trimming: 4 bases; J trimming: 6 bases; junction bases outside the gene matches: 4. Germline lookup yields CDR1 LNHNV and CDR2 YYDKDF (reference sequence). The CDR3 spans 15 residues.

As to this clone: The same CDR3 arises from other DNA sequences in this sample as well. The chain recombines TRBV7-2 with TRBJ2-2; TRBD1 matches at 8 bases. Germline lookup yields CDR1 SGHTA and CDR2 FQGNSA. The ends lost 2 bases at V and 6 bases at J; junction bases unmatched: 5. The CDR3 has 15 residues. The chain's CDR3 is CASSLQGAHSGELFF. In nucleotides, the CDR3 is TGTGCCAGCAGCTTACAGGGGGCCCATTCCGGGGAGCTGTTTTTT.

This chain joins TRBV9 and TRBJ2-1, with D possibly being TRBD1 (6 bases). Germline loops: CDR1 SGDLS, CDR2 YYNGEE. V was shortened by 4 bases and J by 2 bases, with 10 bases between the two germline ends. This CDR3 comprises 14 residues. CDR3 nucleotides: TGTGCCAGCAGCCCCAGGGGCCCCTACAATGAGCAGTTCTTC. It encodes CASSPRGPYNEQFF. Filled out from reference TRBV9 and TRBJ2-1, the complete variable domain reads DSGVTQTPKHLITATGQRVTLRCSPRSGDLSVYWYQQSLDQGLQFLIQYYNGEERAKGNILERFSAQQFPDLHSELNLSSLELGDSALYFCASSPRGPYNEQFFGPGTRLTVL.

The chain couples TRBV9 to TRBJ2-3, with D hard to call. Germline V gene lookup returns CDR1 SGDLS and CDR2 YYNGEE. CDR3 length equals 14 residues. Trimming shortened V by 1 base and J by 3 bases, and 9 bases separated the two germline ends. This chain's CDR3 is CASSVIPQTDTQYF. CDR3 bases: TGTGCCAGCAGCGTAATCCCCCAGACAGATACGCAGTATTTT. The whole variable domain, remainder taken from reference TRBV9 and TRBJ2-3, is DSGVTQTPKHLITATGQRVTLRCSPRSGDLSVYWYQQSLDQGLQFLIQYYNGEERAKGNILERFSAQQFPDLHSELNLSSLELGDSALYFCASSVIPQTDTQYFGPGTRLTVL.

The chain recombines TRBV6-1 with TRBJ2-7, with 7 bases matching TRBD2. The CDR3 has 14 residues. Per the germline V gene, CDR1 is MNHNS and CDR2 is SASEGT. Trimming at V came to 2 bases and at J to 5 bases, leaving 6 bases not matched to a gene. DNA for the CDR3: TGTGCCAGCAGTGAATGGAGCGGGACGAACGAGCAGTACTTC. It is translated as CASSEWSGTNEQYF.

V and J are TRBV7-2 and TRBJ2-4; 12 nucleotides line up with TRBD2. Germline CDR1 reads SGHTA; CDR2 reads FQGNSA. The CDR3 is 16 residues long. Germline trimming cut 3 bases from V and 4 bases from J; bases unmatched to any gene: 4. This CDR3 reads CASSLVLAGGKNIQYF. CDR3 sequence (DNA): TGTGCCAGCAGCTTGGTACTAGCGGGGGGTAAAAACATTCAGTACTTC.

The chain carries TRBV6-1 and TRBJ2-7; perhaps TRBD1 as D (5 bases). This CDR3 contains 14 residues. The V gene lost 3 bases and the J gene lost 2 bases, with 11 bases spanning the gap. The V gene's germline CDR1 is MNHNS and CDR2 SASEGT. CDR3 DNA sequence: TGTGCCAGCAGTGAGTGGGCAGGGCCCTACGAGCAGTACTTC. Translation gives CASSEWAGPYEQYF.

CDR3 amino acids: CASSGQPNTEAFF. The CDR3 DNA sequence: TGTGCCAGCAGCGGACAGCCGAACACTGAAGCTTTCTTT. V and J are TRBV9 and TRBJ1-1; tentatively, D is TRBD1 (5 bases). The CDR3 is made up of 13 amino acids. CDR1 is SGDLS, CDR2 YYNGEE, per germline. Trimming took 3 bases from V and 1 from J, leaving 7 bases between them.

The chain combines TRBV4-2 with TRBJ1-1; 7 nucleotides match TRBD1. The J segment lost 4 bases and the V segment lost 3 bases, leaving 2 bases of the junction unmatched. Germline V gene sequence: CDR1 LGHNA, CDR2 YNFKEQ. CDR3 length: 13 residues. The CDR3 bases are TGTGCCAGCAGCCACCCAGGGGGCACTGAAGCTTTCTTT. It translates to CASSHPGGTEAFF.

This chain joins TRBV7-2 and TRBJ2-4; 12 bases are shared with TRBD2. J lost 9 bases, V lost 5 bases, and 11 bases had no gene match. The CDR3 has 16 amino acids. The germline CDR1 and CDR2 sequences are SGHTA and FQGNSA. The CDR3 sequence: CASSLGLAGKLGIQYF. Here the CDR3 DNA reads TGTGCCAGCAGCCTCGGACTAGCGGGGAAACTCGGCATTCAGTACTTC. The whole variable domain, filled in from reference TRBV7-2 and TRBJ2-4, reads GAGVSQSPSNKVTEKGKDVELRCDPISGHTALYWYRQSLGQGLEFLIYFQGNSAPDKSGLPSDRFSAERTGGSVSTLTIQRTQQEDSAVYLCASSLGLAGKLGIQYFGAGTRLSVL.

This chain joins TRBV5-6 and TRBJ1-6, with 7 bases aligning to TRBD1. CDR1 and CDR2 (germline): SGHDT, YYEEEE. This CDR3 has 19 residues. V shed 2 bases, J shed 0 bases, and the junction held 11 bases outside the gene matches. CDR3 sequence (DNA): TGTGCCAGCAGCTTCGCCGGGACAGTGACGATCTCCTATAATTCACCCCTCCACTTT. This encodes CASSFAGTVTISYNSPLHF. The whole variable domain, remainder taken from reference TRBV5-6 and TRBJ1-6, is DAGVTQSPTHLIKTRGQQVTLRCSPKSGHDTVSWYQQALGQGPQFIFQYYEEEERQRGNFPDRFSGHQFPNYSSELNVNALLLGDSALYLCASSFAGTVTISYNSPLHFGNGTRLTVT.

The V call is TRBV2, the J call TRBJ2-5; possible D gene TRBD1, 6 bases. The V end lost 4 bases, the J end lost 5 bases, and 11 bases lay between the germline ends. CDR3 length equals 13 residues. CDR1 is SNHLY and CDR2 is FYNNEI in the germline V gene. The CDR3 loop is CASSVGGGETQYF. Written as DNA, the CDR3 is TGTGCCAGCAGTGTTGGGGGCGGTGAGACCCAGTACTTC.